The rows below give T cell receptor beta chains drawn from one sample of a study of blood T cell repertoires in COVID-19. Profiling relied on immunoSEQ multiplex PCR, and the TCRdb table lists in-frame clones only, not all of them. The repertoire holds under 250,000 clones, with 82% as singletons. Sequencing was carried out using peripheral blood. Source of these receptors: a woman in her 70s with acute or convalescent COVID-19. Each CDR3 is given without its conserved first and last residue. D genes are given only for firm matches.

V: TRBV6-5; J: TRBJ2-3; D: TRBD2; CDR3: ASSPAGGADTQY
V: TRBV7-2; J: TRBJ1-5; D: TRBD1; CDR3: ASSPGQGVSNQPQH
V: TRBV7-2; J: TRBJ1-5; D: .; CDR3: ASSWGRGVNQPQH
V: TRBV7-8; J: TRBJ1-4; D: .; CDR3: ASSQNQGGTNEKLF
V: TRBV25-1; J: TRBJ1-6; D: .; CDR3: ASSAPGGGSSPLH
V: TRBV6-2/TRBV6-3; J: TRBJ1-3; D: TRBD1; CDR3: ASSYASGTAFWRSGNTIY
V: TRBV19; J: TRBJ2-3; D: TRBD1; CDR3: ASSTGTGVPTDTQY
V: TRBV6-2/TRBV6-3; J: TRBJ2-7; D: .; CDR3: ASSYSSRAISYEQY
V: TRBV4-2; J: TRBJ2-1; D: TRBD2; CDR3: ASSPGTSGGAVPEQF
V: TRBV3-1/TRBV3-2; J: TRBJ2-7; D: TRBD2; CDR3: ASSQGLAGREQY
V: TRBV7-9; J: TRBJ1-5; D: TRBD1; CDR3: ASSFAGGSQPQH
V: TRBV6-2/TRBV6-3; J: TRBJ2-7; D: TRBD1; CDR3: ASSDRGREQY
V: TRBV6-5; J: TRBJ1-2; D: TRBD1; CDR3: ASSYLGQGHGYT
V: TRBV29-1; J: TRBJ1-4; D: .; CDR3: SVVSGINEKLF
V: TRBV5-1; J: TRBJ2-5; D: TRBD1; CDR3: ASSLEGTGAQETQY
V: TRBV3-1/TRBV3-2; J: TRBJ2-5; D: TRBD1; CDR3: ASTTSPGGAETQY
V: TRBV6-1; J: TRBJ2-1; D: .; CDR3: ASSERSRGSYNEQF
V: TRBV19; J: TRBJ2-3; D: .; CDR3: ASSIAMGGPGTDTDTQY
V: TRBV4-1; J: TRBJ1-2; D: .; CDR3: ASSASGFASGYT
V: TRBV9; J: TRBJ1-5; D: TRBD1; CDR3: ASSVEPPRTGLHQPQH
V: TRBV6-2/TRBV6-3; J: TRBJ2-3; D: .; CDR3: ASSLMTSTDTQY
V: TRBV4-3; J: TRBJ1-4; D: .; CDR3: ASSQGSTEKLF
V: TRBV6-2/TRBV6-3; J: TRBJ2-3; D: .; CDR3: ASSYSNQVADTQY
V: TRBV18; J: TRBJ1-5; D: .; CDR3: ASSPSPGNQPQH
V: TRBV11-2; J: TRBJ2-2; D: .; CDR3: ASSLLGGENTGELF
V: TRBV5-5; J: TRBJ2-3; D: .; CDR3: ASSLQAGPSTDTQY
V: TRBV6-5; J: TRBJ2-7; D: TRBD1; CDR3: ASDRGSYEQY
V: TRBV5-5; J: TRBJ1-6; D: .; CDR3: ASSLSGTGWNSPLH
V: TRBV19; J: TRBJ2-1; D: TRBD1; CDR3: ASSIEGASYNEQF
V: TRBV5-1; J: TRBJ1-6; D: .; CDR3: ASSLPGSDNSPLH
V: TRBV2; J: TRBJ1-6; D: TRBD1; CDR3: ASRRQGAQSPLH
V: TRBV5-1; J: TRBJ1-1; D: TRBD1; CDR3: ASSVQGAYPEAF
V: TRBV5-8; J: TRBJ1-1; D: TRBD1; CDR3: ASSRGTGENTEAF
V: TRBV9; J: TRBJ2-7; D: TRBD2; CDR3: ASSASPGGLEGEQY
V: TRBV6-2/TRBV6-3; J: TRBJ2-1; D: TRBD2; CDR3: ASSYEAGGESSYNEQF
V: TRBV2; J: TRBJ2-1; D: TRBD1; CDR3: ASSAGRTGTNEQF
V: TRBV19; J: TRBJ1-3; D: .; CDR3: ASSPPPGLAGNTIY
V: TRBV11-1; J: TRBJ2-3; D: TRBD1; CDR3: ASSPGQASTDTQY
V: TRBV20-1; J: TRBJ1-4; D: .; CDR3: SAVTNEKLF
V: TRBV5-6; J: TRBJ1-1; D: TRBD1; CDR3: ASSPTGVGTEAF
V: TRBV2; J: TRBJ2-4; D: .; CDR3: ASSEERLAKNIQY
V: TRBV4-2; J: TRBJ2-7; D: .; CDR3: ASSQVGYEQY
V: TRBV19; J: TRBJ1-2; D: TRBD1; CDR3: ASISQGAGGYGYT
V: TRBV5-5; J: TRBJ1-5; D: .; CDR3: ASSFFGGEQPQH
V: TRBV10-1; J: TRBJ2-2; D: TRBD1; CDR3: ASSGDSLTGELF
V: TRBV2; J: TRBJ2-2; D: .; CDR3: ASRESGQITGELF
V: TRBV19; J: TRBJ1-4; D: TRBD1; CDR3: ASSVDSGTGTEKLF
V: TRBV7-9; J: TRBJ2-7; D: TRBD1; CDR3: ASSLVGQHYEQY
V: TRBV6-6; J: TRBJ1-1; D: .; CDR3: ASTITGGRGNTEAF
V: TRBV4-3; J: TRBJ1-1; D: .; CDR3: ASSLLTGNTEAF
V: TRBV5-1; J: TRBJ2-1; D: TRBD1; CDR3: ASSVRDREQF
V: TRBV25-1; J: TRBJ2-3; D: .; CDR3: ASSPERYTDTQY
V: TRBV6-6; J: TRBJ1-5; D: TRBD1; CDR3: ASSVRRGPRNQPQH
V: TRBV19; J: TRBJ2-2; D: TRBD2; CDR3: ASSTGLAGRTGELF
V: TRBV7-9; J: TRBJ1-1; D: .; CDR3: ASSLETGNTEAF
V: TRBV7-2; J: TRBJ1-1; D: .; CDR3: ASSLAGENTEAF
V: TRBV7-8; J: TRBJ1-1; D: .; CDR3: ASSLRQFMNTEAF